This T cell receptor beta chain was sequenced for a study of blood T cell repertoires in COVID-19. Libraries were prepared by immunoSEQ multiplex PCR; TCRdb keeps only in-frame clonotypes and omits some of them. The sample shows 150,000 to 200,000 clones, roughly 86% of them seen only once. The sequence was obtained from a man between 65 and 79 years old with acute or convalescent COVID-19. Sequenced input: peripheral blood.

The CDR3 spells CASEVRNQPQHF. CDR3 DNA sequence: TGTGCCAGCGAGGTGCGCAATCAGCCCCAGCATTTT. This chain joins TRBV28 and TRBJ1-5; the D is unclear. The CDR3 spans 12 residues. V lost 8 bases, J lost 2 bases, and 7 bases lay in between. From germline, CDR1 is MDHEN and CDR2 SYDVKM.